These 6 T cell receptor beta chains were all obtained from the same sample, sequenced in a study of T-cell memory formation after mild COVID-19. Using its own MiXCR run on the 5' RACE reads, TCRdb lists one record per CDR3 protein. The data contain 180,000 or so distinct CDR3 sequences, roughly 10% of them singletons. Sequenced: PBMCs or a T cell subset sorted from them (not recorded which). Every receptor here comes from a man younger than 35 who had mild COVID-19 (a few samples of this study predate the infection). Cell type and time point are not known.

This chain connects TRBV7-8 to TRBJ1-3; tentatively, D is TRBD1 (5 bases). Germline assignment: CDR1 SGHVS and CDR2 FQNEAQ. Trimming took 5 bases from V and 3 from J, leaving 14 bases between them. The CDR3 length is 15 residues. The CDR3 nucleotides are TGTGCCAGCAGCCGCTCCGTCGGGGGTGGAAACACCATATATTTT. It translates to CASSRSVGGGNTIYF.

The genes are TRBV5-8 and TRBJ2-5; TRBD1 is a possible D gene (6 bases). This CDR3 is 15 amino acids long. The germline V and J ends were trimmed by 5 bases and 2 bases, with 16 bases remaining between them. Germline CDR1 SGHTS, CDR2 YDEGEE. The CDR3 loop reads CASSPFNQGQETQYF. Written as DNA, the CDR3 is TGTGCCAGCAGTCCTTTCAATCAGGGGCAAGAGACCCAGTACTTC.

The chain joins TRBV19 to TRBJ1-1, with unresolved D. CDR1 is LNHDA and CDR2 is SQIVND in the germline V gene (reference sequence). CDR3 length: 13 amino acids. Between the trimmed V and J ends, which lost 9 bases and 3 bases, there was a span of 14 bases. CDR3 DNA: TGTGCCAGCCGAGTTGGCACTTACACTGAAGCTTTCTTT. It encodes CASRVGTYTEAFF.

The CDR3 region is CASSTDDSFRFF. The CDR3 DNA reads TGTGCCAGCAGTACAGACGACAGTTTCCGGTTCTTC. This chain links TRBV2 with TRBJ2-1; TRBD1 might be the D (5 bases). Per germline, CDR1 SNHLY and CDR2 FYNNEI. Trimming stripped 5 bases from V and 15 bases from J, with 17 bases between. This CDR3 has 12 amino acids. Filled out from reference TRBV2 and TRBJ2-1, the complete variable domain reads EPEVTQTPSHQVTQMGQEVILRCVPISNHLYFYWYRQILGQKVEFLVSFYNNEISEKSEIFDDQFSVERPDGSNFTLKIRSTKLEDSAMYFCASSTDDSFRFFGPGTRLTVL.

This clonotype has a handful of counts. The chain joins TRBV7-2 to TRBJ1-4, with 8 nucleotides matching TRBD1. CDR1 is SGHTA, CDR2 FQGNSA, per germline. The CDR3 runs 15 residues. V shed 6 bases and J 3 bases; nucleotides not matched to a gene: 6. CDR3 bases: TGTGCCAGCAGACTCCAGGGGGCTGCTAATGAAAAACTGTTTTTT. Protein: CASRLQGAANEKLFF.

As concerns this clonotype: Sequence at one end of the junction differs from germline and may be a read error. The chain links TRBV3-1 to TRBJ2-3, with 9 bases aligning to TRBD1. From germline, CDR1 is LGHDT and CDR2 YNNKEL (reference sequence). The length of the CDR3 is 16 residues. CDR3 sequence (DNA): TGTGCCGGCAGCCACCGGGACAGGGCCCCCCAGGATACGCAGTATTTT. Its protein is CAGSHRDRAPQDTQYF.